These 28 T cell receptor beta chains share one sample of origin, sequenced in a study of T cells in Graves' hyperthyroidism and ophthalmopathy. Researchers amplified the TCR beta CDR3 regions from RNA transcripts. Researchers ran a first-round RT-PCR on the TCR CDR3 using the HTBI primer set. TCRdb redid the calling of the multiplex PCR reads with MiXCR, one entry per CDR3 protein. The repertoire holds around 800,000 distinct CDR3 sequences, over 35% seen once, with 7.5% to 9.5% in the top ten. The material sequenced was blood. The origin of the receptors is a man younger than 35 with Graves' hyperthyroidism.

Many counts were recorded for this clonotype. This chain connects TRBV5-1 to TRBJ2-7; D may be TRBD2 (7 bases). The CDR3 covers 12 residues. V was pared by 4 bases and J by 6 bases, with 11 bases between. Germline loops: CDR1 SGHRS, CDR2 YFSETQ. DNA for the CDR3: TGCGCCAGCAGCCCAGGGGAGGGCGAGCAGTACTTC. Translation: CASSPGEGEQYF.

This clonotype was observed many times. The chain uses TRBV2 and TRBJ2-5; D is unclear. This CDR3 has 13 amino acids. Trimming stripped 7 bases from V and 1 base from J, with 10 bases between. Germline assignment: CDR1 SNHLY and CDR2 FYNNEI. The CDR3 DNA follows: TGTGCCAGCACGACTCGACCCCAAGAGACCCAGTACTTC. The encoded protein is CASTTRPQETQYF.

V gene TRBV7-9 combines with J gene TRBJ2-7, with TRBD2 as a possible D gene (6 bases). This CDR3 contains 15 residues. The V end lost 5 bases, the J end lost 2 bases, and 16 bases lay between the germline ends. Germline lookup yields CDR1 SEHNR and CDR2 FQNEAQ (reference sequence). The CDR3 reads CASSQSRGRTYEQYF. The CDR3 coding sequence is TGTGCCAGCAGCCAATCGCGGGGCAGGACCTACGAGCAGTACTTC.

This clonotype has a count of ten or more. The CDR3 DNA sequence: TGTGCCAGCCAACACACCGGGGAGCTGTTTTTT. As protein: CASQHTGELFF. The V and J genes are TRBV7-9 and TRBJ2-2; D call uncertain. The CDR3 is 11 residues long. The V gene lost 8 bases and the J gene lost 3 bases, with 4 bases spanning the gap. The germline gives CDR1 SEHNR, CDR2 FQNEAQ (reference sequence).

This rearrangement joins TRBV9 to TRBJ1-1, with a tentative D call TRBD1 (5 bases). This CDR3 contains 13 residues. Germline V lookup: CDR1 SGDLS, CDR2 YYNGEE. The V and J ends lost 8 bases and 1 base respectively, with 12 bases between them. The CDR3 nucleotides read TGTGCCAGTGGGACGGGGGGGAACACTGAAGCTTTCTTT. It codes for CASGTGGNTEAFF.

Regarding this clonotype: Germline and junction disagree at one end, which may indicate a read error. V and J are TRBV5-1 and TRBJ1-1; D is ambiguous. Germline V CDR1 and CDR2: SGHRS, YFSETQ. The CDR3 covers 13 residues. CDR3 in DNA: TGTGCCAGCAGCTTGGAGGTAGCCACTGAAGCTTTCTTT. Its translation: CASSLEVATEAFF. Variable domain in full (rest from reference TRBV5-1 and TRBJ1-1): KAGVTQTPRYLIKTRGQQVTLSCSPISGHRSVSWYQQTPGQGLQFLFEYFSETQRNKGNFPGRFSGRQFSNSRSEMNVSTLELGDSALYLCASSLEVATEAFFGQGTRLTVV.

V and J are TRBV10-3 and TRBJ1-5; 8 nucleotides match TRBD1. V shed 2 bases and J 4 bases; nucleotides not matched to a gene: 10. The CDR3 totals 17 residues. Germline loops: CDR1 ENHRY, CDR2 SYGVKD. CDR3 sequence reads: CAISESLRTGRNQPQHF. The CDR3 DNA follows: TGTGCCATCAGTGAGAGCCTTCGGACAGGGAGAAATCAGCCCCAGCATTTT.

About this clonotype itself: Mismatch with germline at one junction end may stem from a read error. The chain uses TRBV9 and TRBJ1-2; D is unresolved. Germline V gives CDR1 SGDLS, CDR2 YYNGEE. The length of the CDR3 is 10 residues. This CDR3 reads CASSVDGNTF. The DNA of the CDR3 is TGTGCCAGCAGCGTAGATGGCAACACCTTC.

This clonotype occurred many times. The CDR3 nucleotides are TGCAGCGTTGGAGGAGGGAAAGAGACCCAGTACTTC. Translating it yields CSVGGGKETQYF. The gene calls are TRBV29-1 and TRBJ2-5; the D gene is possibly TRBD2 (6 bases). CDR1 and CDR2 from the germline V gene are SQVTM and ANQGSEA. Between the trimmed V and J ends, which lost 4 bases and 3 bases, there was a span of 9 bases. The CDR3 covers 12 residues. Full variable domain (remainder filled in from reference TRBV29-1 and TRBJ2-5): SAVISQKPSRDICQRGTSLTIQCQVDSQVTMMFWYRQQPGQSLTLIATANQGSEATYESGFVIDKFPISRPNLTFSTLTVSNMSPEDSSIYLCSVGGGKETQYFGPGTRLLVL.

The chain uses TRBV7-2 and TRBJ1-4; 7 bases align to TRBD1. Germline V gene lookup returns CDR1 SGHTA and CDR2 FQGNSA. V was pared by 8 bases and J by 7 bases, with 13 bases of the junction left unmatched. The CDR3 covers 15 residues. The DNA for the CDR3 is TGTGCCAGCGGGGATTTTAGGGGGCAGAGTGAAAAACTGTTTTTT. This encodes CASGDFRGQSEKLFF.

The chain joins TRBV25-1 to TRBJ1-2; D remains ambiguous. The germline gives CDR1 MGHDK, CDR2 SYGVNS. The CDR3 consists of 13 residues. The V and J ends lost 6 bases and 7 bases respectively, with 15 bases between them. The CDR3 is CASSCRSSGGYTF. CDR3 nucleotides: TGTGCCAGCAGCTGCAGAAGTAGCGGTGGCTACACCTTC.

This clonotype was counted at least ten times. V and J are TRBV29-1 and TRBJ1-1; D may be TRBD1 (5 bases). The V gene's germline CDR1 is SQVTM and CDR2 ANQGSEA. Trimming cost V 4 bases and J 2 bases, with 11 bases left between them. This CDR3 has 13 amino acids. The CDR3 DNA is TGCAGCGTTGGGGGAGGGGAAAACACTGAAGCTTTCTTT. Its protein is CSVGGGENTEAFF.

The chain employs TRBV9 and TRBJ2-7, with no clear D. There are 13 residues in the CDR3. From germline, CDR1 is SGDLS and CDR2 YYNGEE. Trimming stripped 4 bases from V and 5 bases from J, with 13 bases between. The CDR3 coding sequence is TGTGCCAGCAGCTTAGGACCAGACGACGAGCAGTACTTC. It translates to CASSLGPDDEQYF.

This clonotype was counted a few times. V gene TRBV2 combines with J gene TRBJ1-1, with D tentatively TRBD1 (6 bases). Germline CDR1 reads SNHLY; CDR2 reads FYNNEI. Trimming stripped 6 bases from V and 1 base from J, with 15 bases between. CDR3 length equals 15 residues. CDR3 nucleotide sequence: TGTGCCAGCAGGGCTCGGACAGAGACGAACACTGAAGCTTTCTTT. Amino acid sequence: CASRARTETNTEAFF.

This clonotype was recorded a few times. The genes are TRBV6-1 and TRBJ1-5; D remains unclear. Trimming cost V 6 bases and J 1 base, with 13 bases left between them. The CDR3 sequence is 15 residues long. From germline, CDR1 is MNHNS and CDR2 SASEGT. The CDR3 region is CASRREGVSNQPQHF. Written as DNA, the CDR3 is TGTGCCAGCAGAAGGGAGGGCGTGAGCAATCAGCCCCAGCATTTT.

The chain carries TRBV5-4 and TRBJ1-1; 9 bases fit TRBD1. In germline, CDR1 is SGHNT, CDR2 YYREEE (reference sequence). Germline trimming cut 0 bases from V and 7 bases from J; bases unmatched to any gene: 4. CDR3 size: 14 residues. CDR3 sequence reads: CASSLDRGQNEAFF. The CDR3 DNA is TGTGCCAGCAGCTTGGACAGGGGGCAAAATGAAGCTTTCTTT.

This clonotype occurred many times. The rearrangement joins TRBV20-1 to TRBJ2-5, with unresolved D. CDR1 and CDR2 (germline): DFQATT, SNEGSKA (reference sequence). The CDR3 runs 11 residues. Trimming cost V 3 bases and J 4 bases, with 6 bases left between them. The DNA of the CDR3 is TGCAGTGCTAGCTTGGGAGAGACCCAGTACTTC. Residues: CSASLGETQYF.

The CDR3 nucleotides are TGTGCCAGCAGCTTGACAGGGGCTGGGGAAAAACTGTTTTTT. This encodes CASSLTGAGEKLFF. The V and J genes are TRBV7-8 and TRBJ1-4; TRBD1 matches 8 bases. Germline V gene data show CDR1 as SGHVS and CDR2 as FQNEAQ. This CDR3 comprises 14 residues. V was clipped by 3 bases and J by 8 bases; unmatched bases: 5.

This clonotype was detected many times. This sequence joins TRBV9 and TRBJ1-4; D is ambiguous. Germline V gene lookup returns CDR1 SGDLS and CDR2 YYNGEE. V lost 0 bases, J lost 12 bases, and 15 bases lay in between. The CDR3 runs to 14 residues. Written as DNA, the CDR3 is TGTGCCAGCAGCGTAGGGTCCGGGCCTCGGGAACTGTTTTTT. Translating it yields CASSVGSGPRELFF.

This clonotype was detected a few times. This chain connects TRBV28 to TRBJ2-7; 8 bases map to TRBD2. Trimming at V came to 5 bases and at J to 4 bases, leaving 4 bases not matched to a gene. CDR3 length: 13 residues. CDR1 and CDR2 (germline): MDHEN, SYDVKM. CDR3 protein: CASSGTRMYEQYF. The CDR3 region has the DNA TGTGCCAGCAGTGGGACTAGAATGTACGAGCAGTACTTC.

This clonotype was seen only a few times. This rearrangement joins TRBV20-1 to TRBJ2-2; 11 bases match TRBD2. CDR3 length: 14 residues. Germline V gene sequence: CDR1 DFQATT, CDR2 SNEGSKA (reference sequence). Trimming at V came to 2 bases and at J to 4 bases, leaving 0 bases not matched to a gene. CDR3 protein: CSARLAGGTGELFF. In DNA, the CDR3 is TGCAGTGCTAGACTAGCGGGGGGCACCGGGGAGCTGTTTTTT.

This clonotype was observed at least ten times. J is TRBJ2-5 and V is TRBV12-3 or TRBV12-4; possibly TRBD1 for D (5 bases). This CDR3 spans 11 amino acids. V was trimmed by 7 bases and J by 12 bases, leaving 15 bases between them. The CDR3 loop reads CASTRTGPKYF. CDR3 in DNA: TGTGCCAGCACCCGTACAGGACCCAAGTACTTC.

This clonotype came up many times. The gene calls are TRBV7-8 and TRBJ2-7, with TRBD1 matching 12 bases. Germline assignment: CDR1 SGHVS and CDR2 FQNEAQ. The CDR3 runs 15 residues. V lost 5 bases, J lost 2 bases, and 4 bases stayed unmatched. As DNA, the CDR3 is TGTGCCAGCAGCCCCGGGACAGGGGGCACCTACGAGCAGTACTTC. The encoded protein is CASSPGTGGTYEQYF.

The rearrangement joins TRBV7-6 to TRBJ2-7, with D possibly TRBD1 on 6 matching bases. CDR3 length: 13 amino acids. The V and J ends lost 6 bases and 2 bases respectively, with 11 bases between them. Germline-derived CDR1 and CDR2 are SGHVS and FNYEAQ. The CDR3 coding sequence is TGTGCCAGCAGTCACAGGGCCCCCTACGAGCAGTACTTC. Its protein is CASSHRAPYEQYF. Using reference TRBV7-6 and TRBJ2-7 for the parts outside the CDR3, the full variable domain is GAGVSQSPRYKVTKRGQDVALRCDPISGHVSLYWYRQALGQGPEFLTYFNYEAQQDKSGLPNDRFSAERPEGSISTLTIQRTEQRDSAMYRCASSHRAPYEQYFGPGTRLTVT.

This clonotype has just a few counts. This chain connects TRBV20-1 to TRBJ2-7; D is possibly TRBD1 (5 bases). V lost 0 bases, J lost 3 bases, and 18 bases lay in between. This CDR3 contains 16 residues. The V gene's germline CDR1 is DFQATT and CDR2 SNEGSKA (reference sequence). CDR3 loop: CSARDKLGHLFYEQYF. The CDR3 nucleotides are TGCAGTGCTAGAGATAAATTAGGACACCTTTTCTACGAGCAGTACTTC.

This clonotype was seen only a few times. The rearrangement joins TRBV7-9 to TRBJ2-5; D not certain. CDR1 and CDR2 (germline): SEHNR, FQNEAQ (reference sequence). Trimming cost V 5 bases and J 4 bases, with 14 bases left between them. CDR3 size: 14 residues. In DNA, the CDR3 is TGTGCCAGCAGCGTCCAAGGGTGGTCAGAGACCCAGTACTTC. Translating it yields CASSVQGWSETQYF.

The chain recombines TRBV6-5 with TRBJ2-7; D ambiguous. The V gene's germline CDR1 is MNHEY and CDR2 SVGAGI. The CDR3 is 15 residues long. V was pared by 0 bases and J by 3 bases, with 12 bases between. CDR3 sequence reads: CASSYSCDGDYEQYF. CDR3 nucleotide sequence: TGTGCCAGCAGTTACTCGTGTGATGGGGACTACGAGCAGTACTTC.

Only a few counts were recorded for this clonotype. The CDR3 here is CASSPPRGGEFTGELFF. The CDR3 nucleotides are TGTGCCAGCAGCCCCCCTCGGGGAGGGGAGTTCACCGGGGAGCTGTTTTTT. J is TRBJ2-2 and V is TRBV7-9; TRBD2 agrees at 7 bases. Germline CDR1 is SEHNR and CDR2 is FQNEAQ (reference sequence). After removal of 5 bases from V and 4 bases from J, the junction contained 13 bases not matched to a gene. This CDR3 has 17 residues.